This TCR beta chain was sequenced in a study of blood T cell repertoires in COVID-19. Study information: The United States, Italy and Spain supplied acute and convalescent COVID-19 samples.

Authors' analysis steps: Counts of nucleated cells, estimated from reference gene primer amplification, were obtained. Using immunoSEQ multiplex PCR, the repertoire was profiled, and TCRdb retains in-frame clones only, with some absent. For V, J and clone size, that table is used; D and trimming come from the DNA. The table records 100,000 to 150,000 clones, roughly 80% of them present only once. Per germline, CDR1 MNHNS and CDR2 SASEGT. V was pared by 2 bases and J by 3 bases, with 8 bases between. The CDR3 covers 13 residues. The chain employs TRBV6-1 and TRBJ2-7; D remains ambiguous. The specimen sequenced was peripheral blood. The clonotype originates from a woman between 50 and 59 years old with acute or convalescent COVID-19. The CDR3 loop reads CASSEQISYEQYF. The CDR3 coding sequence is TGTGCCAGCAGTGAACAGATCAGCTACGAGCAGTACTTC.